This TCR beta chain emerged from a study of cytomegalovirus exposure and HLA in healthy donors. Broader study findings: Earlier results showed most TCR beta V segments being productive about 87% or about 30% of the time.

The study ran its PCR with 60 Vbeta and 13 Jbeta primers. In the original analysis: A later analysis counted about 80 million unique TCR beta chains, 10 million to 12 million shared. Sequencing used immunoSEQ multiplex PCR; TCRdb keeps in-frame clones, though not all of them. V and J calls and clone size follow that table, whereas D and trimming were derived from the DNA. This sample has more than 110,000 clones; more than 8% occur once, and the top ten carry approximately 1.7%. This clone showed up just a few times. Its specificity is not known. The ends lost 2 bases at V and 6 bases at J; junction bases unmatched: 7. This CDR3 is 15 amino acids long. Germline V gives CDR1 MNHNS, CDR2 SASEGT.

The sequence came from a man aged 45-65 years in good health and CMV-seronegative. V is TRBV6-1 and J is TRBJ2-4, with 7 bases matching TRBD2. The sample consisted of PBMCs. CDR3 DNA sequence: TGTGCCAGCAGTGAAATTTCGGGGGGACTAAACATTCAGTACTTC. Translation: CASSEISGGLNIQYF.